Sequencing of this T cell receptor (beta chain) was carried out in a study of CXCR3-negative and CXCR3-positive naive CD8 T cells. Across the study: Sequencing gave 120 million to 150 million TRB reads overall, about 1.5 +/- 0.3 million per library. Overall study findings and caveats: CXCR3-negative naive cells had less hydrophobic TRB CDR3s than did CXCR3-positive naive cells.

As regards this clonotype: The antigen remains unidentified.

The CDR3 is 15 amino acids. CDR1 is SEHNR, CDR2 FQNEAQ, per germline (reference sequence). The authors prepared UMI-labeled TRB cDNA libraries by 5' RACE. TCRdb reprocessed the 5' RACE reads, with one entry per CDR3 protein and no DNA. The sample's table shows 69,000 or so distinct CDR3 sequences. Within the CD8+ T cell compartment, naive cells were CD45RO-CCR7+CD27+CD95-. What was sequenced was naive CXCR3- CD8+ T cells from blood. Specified subset: CD45RO-CCR7+CD27+CD95- naive CD8+ T cells lacking CXCR3 (TNR3-). The V gene is TRBV7-9, the J gene TRBJ2-7; TCRdb designates TRBD2, a call that cannot be tested without DNA. This TCR came from a human donor in good health. Some clones in this sample may be carry-over from other donors' samples. This chain's CDR3 is CASSDPTSEPYEQYF. The complete variable domain, with remaining parts taken from reference TRBV7-9 and TRBJ2-7, reads DTGVSQNPRHKITKRGQNVTFRCDPISEHNRLYWYRQTLGQGPEFLTYFQNEAQLEKSRLLSDRFSAERPKGSFSTLEIQRTEQGDSAMYLCASSDPTSEPYEQYFGPGTRLTVT.